The table lists the clone carrying this T cell receptor beta chain with a count of one. The data were taken from a study of OX40 agonist ivuxolimab in advanced cancers. Whole-study context: Averaging roughly 60 years in age, with a range of about 23 to 80, the cohort was around 83% male. Two patients with cutaneous melanoma and one with hepatocellular carcinoma, three in total, showed partial responses.

The assay was immunoSEQ multiplex PCR, and TCRdb's table has in-frame clones only and misses some. Among some 24,000 clones, 78% were seen once, and the ten largest hold over 1.1%. The CDR3 runs 14 residues. The germline V gene has CDR1 LGHNT and CDR2 FRNRAP. The V end lost 1 base, the J end lost 4 bases, and 8 bases lay between the germline ends. Autoimmune disease history or systemic immunosuppression meant exclusion. V is TRBV12-5 and J is TRBJ2-1, with TRBD2 as a possible D gene (6 bases). The input for sequencing was CD4+ or CD8+ T cells sorted from blood, taken in a trial of the OX40 agonist ivuxolimab. The source is an adult with an advanced solid tumor such as melanoma, head and neck, liver or kidney cancer. The CDR3 region is CASGLDSGYNEQFF. The DNA of the CDR3 is TGTGCTAGTGGTTTGGATAGCGGATACAATGAGCAGTTCTTC.